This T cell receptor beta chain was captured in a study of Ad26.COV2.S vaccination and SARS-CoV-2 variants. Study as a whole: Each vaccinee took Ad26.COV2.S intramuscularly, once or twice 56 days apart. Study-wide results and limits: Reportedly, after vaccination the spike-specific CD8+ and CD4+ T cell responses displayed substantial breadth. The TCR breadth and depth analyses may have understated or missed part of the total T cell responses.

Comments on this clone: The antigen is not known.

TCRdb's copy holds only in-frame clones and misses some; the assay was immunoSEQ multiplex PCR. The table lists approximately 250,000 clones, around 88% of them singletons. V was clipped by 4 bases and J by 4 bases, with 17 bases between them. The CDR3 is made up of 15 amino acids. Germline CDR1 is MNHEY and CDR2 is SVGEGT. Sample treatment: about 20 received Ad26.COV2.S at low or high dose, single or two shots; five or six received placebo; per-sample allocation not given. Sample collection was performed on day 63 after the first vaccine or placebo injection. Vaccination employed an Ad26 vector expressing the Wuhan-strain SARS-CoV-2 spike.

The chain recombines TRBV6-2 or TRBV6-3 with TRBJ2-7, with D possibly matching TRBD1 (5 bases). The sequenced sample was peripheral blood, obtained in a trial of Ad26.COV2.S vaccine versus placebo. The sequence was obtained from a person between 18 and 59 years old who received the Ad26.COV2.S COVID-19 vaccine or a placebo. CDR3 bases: TGTGCCAGCAGTTCCCGGACGTCCTCAGGGTACGAGCAGTACTTC. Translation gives CASSSRTSSGYEQYF.